This T cell receptor (beta chain) was retrieved from a study of blood T cells in healthy people across ages. A second about 7 to 12 cycle PCR used barcoded and J-beta primers. TCRdb used MiXCR to reprocess the 5' RACE reads, holding one entry per CDR3 protein. Of over 600,000 distinct CDR3 sequences detected, roughly 46% appear once; the ten largest clones hold over 15%. Peripheral blood, 9.5 to 10 milliliters per donor, was collected. The V gene end was trimmed by 3 bases and the J gene end by 1 base; junction bases not matched to a gene: 2. Germline CDR1 is ENHRY and CDR2 is SYGVKD. The CDR3 covers 14 residues. This clonotype was detected only a few times.

This receptor was taken from a man older than 75 in good health. Sequencing used blood. J is TRBJ2-7 and V is TRBV10-3; TRBD2 agrees at 8 bases. The CDR3 loop reads CAISDGTSSYEQYF. CDR3 DNA: TGTGCCATCAGTGATGGGACTAGTTCCTACGAGCAGTACTTC.